A selection of T cell receptor beta chains follows, all from one sample in a study of T cell clones after liver transplantation. Profiling relied on immunoSEQ multiplex PCR, and the TCRdb table lists in-frame clones only, not all of them. The table has fewer than 65,000 clones, 85% to 90% seen once. Sequences were derived from CD8+ T cells from blood, sampled 12 months after liver transplant. The receptors here all came from a human patient who received a liver transplant. Certain T cells may be donor cells from the graft. CDR3s include the opening cysteine and the closing phenylalanine or tryptophan. D genes are given only for firm matches. Size tells how often a clone was seen (once, few, many) or the class of an expanded clone, and some rows leave it out.

clone_size,v_call,d_call,cdr3_length,j_call,cdr3_nt,cdr3_aa
NA,TRBV28,NA,14,TRBJ1-1,TGTGCCAGCAGTTTACGGGGGGGAGAGACTGAAGCTTTCTTT,CASSLRGGETEAFF
NA,TRBV5-1,NA,16,TRBJ2-2,TGCGCCAGCAGCTGGGAGGCGACAGGGAACACCGGGGAGCTGTTTTTT,CASSWEATGNTGELFF
NA,TRBV28,TRBD2,16,TRBJ2-7,TGTGCCAGCCGACTGACCCTAGCGGGAGGGTTCTACGAGCAGTACTTC,CASRLTLAGGFYEQYF
NA,TRBV5-8,TRBD1,16,TRBJ1-5,TGTGCCAGCAGCTCCGCGGACAGGGGGCACAATCAGCCCCAGCATTTT,CASSSADRGHNQPQHF
few,TRBV7-9,NA,15,TRBJ2-7,TGTGCCAGCAGCTTAGTGGCGACGGATCCTTACGAGCAGTACTTC,CASSLVATDPYEQYF
NA,TRBV11-2,TRBD1,14,TRBJ1-5,TGTGCCAGCAGCTTAGGGACAGGGGGGCAGCCCCAGCATTTT,CASSLGTGGQPQHF
NA,TRBV6-5,TRBD2,14,TRBJ2-5,TGTGCCACGACCCCCGGGGGGGGGCAAGAGACCCAGTACTTC,CATTPGGGQETQYF
NA,TRBV7-9,TRBD1,15,TRBJ2-7,TGTGCCAGCAGCTTAGAGACAGGGGGGTTCTACGAGCAGTACTTC,CASSLETGGFYEQYF
few,TRBV27,NA,13,TRBJ2-3,TGTGCCAGCAGTTTGTCGAGCACAGATACGCAGTATTTT,CASSLSSTDTQYF
NA,TRBV28,NA,15,TRBJ1-4,TGTGCCAGCAGGGGGTTGAGGGGGTTGTTTGAAAAACTGTTTTTT,CASRGLRGLFEKLFF
NA,TRBV19,TRBD1,13,TRBJ1-1,TGTGCCAGTGGGTGGACAGGCGGCACTGAAGCTTTCTTT,CASGWTGGTEAFF
NA,TRBV27,NA,14,TRBJ2-7,TGTGCCAGTACAGCAAGGGGGGCGGCCTACGAGCAGTACTTC,CASTARGAAYEQYF
NA,TRBV28,NA,14,TRBJ1-1,TGTGCCAGCAGTCGGTTCCGCCATAAATCTGAAGCTTTCTTT,CASSRFRHKSEAFF
NA,TRBV4-1,TRBD1,14,TRBJ1-1,TGCGCCAGCAGCTATCGGACAGGGTTCACTGAAGCTTTCTTT,CASSYRTGFTEAFF
NA,TRBV27,NA,18,TRBJ1-2,TGTGCCAGCAGTTTATCTCCCGTCGAACCTAAGGGAGGCTATGGCTACACCTTC,CASSLSPVEPKGGYGYTF
NA,TRBV27,NA,15,TRBJ2-7,TGTGCCAGCAGTTTATGGCCAGTACCTAGCTACGAGCAGTACTTC,CASSLWPVPSYEQYF
NA,TRBV27,TRBD1,13,TRBJ2-1,TGTGCCAGCAGTAACGGACAGGGCTATGAGCAGTTCTTC,CASSNGQGYEQFF
NA,TRBV30,NA,13,TRBJ2-1,TGTGCCTGGAGTCTGGGCTTATACAATGAGCAGTTCTTC,CAWSLGLYNEQFF
few,TRBV27,NA,15,TRBJ2-3,TGTGCCAGCAGGCCCGCCATGGGGGACACAGATACGCAGTATTTT,CASRPAMGDTDTQYF
NA,TRBV29-1,NA,14,TRBJ2-1,TGCAGCGTTGAAGATCTAGGGCGCTACAATGAGCAGTTCTTC,CSVEDLGRYNEQFF
NA,TRBV4-1,NA,16,TRBJ2-7,TGCGCCAGCAGCCAAGAATCGGCAGGGCGAGCCTACGAGCAGTACTTC,CASSQESAGRAYEQYF
once,TRBV28,NA,12,TRBJ2-7,TGTGCCAGCAGTTTTCAGGGGAGCGAGCAGTACTTC,CASSFQGSEQYF
NA,TRBV7-9,NA,14,TRBJ1-1,TGTGCCAGCAGCTTAGGGGACGTCGGACGGGGGGCTTTCTTT,CASSLGDVGRGAFF
NA,TRBV4-2,NA,12,TRBJ1-6,TGTGCCAGCAGCCACGAGAATTCACCCCTCCACTTT,CASSHENSPLHF
NA,TRBV27,TRBD1,14,TRBJ2-4,TGTGCCAGCAGTCCCGGGACAGGGAGAAACATTCAGTACTTC,CASSPGTGRNIQYF
NA,TRBV19,TRBD2,15,TRBJ2-1,TGTGCCAGTAGTTCGAGCGGGAGGGCCGACAATGAGCAGTTCTTC,CASSSSGRADNEQFF
NA,TRBV9,NA,16,TRBJ1-3,TGTGCCAGCAGCGCCGGGACCGCGGATGCTGGAAACACCATATATTTT,CASSAGTADAGNTIYF
NA,TRBV7-9,TRBD1,15,TRBJ1-4,TGTGCCAGCAGCCCAAGGACAGGGGGCTATGAAAAACTGTTTTTT,CASSPRTGGYEKLFF
NA,TRBV11-1,NA,14,TRBJ2-7,TGTGCCAGCAGCTTAGCTGGCACGGAGTACGAGCAGTACTTC,CASSLAGTEYEQYF
NA,TRBV19,NA,22,TRBJ1-2,TGTGCCAGTACCTCGATAGGGTCGTGGGCGCGACTTCCCGACCTCGTGGACTATGGCTACACCTTC,CASTSIGSWARLPDLVDYGYTF